The 18 T cell receptor beta chains given below trace back to one sample, sequenced in a study of cytomegalovirus exposure and HLA in healthy donors. The PCR employed 60 Vbeta primers together with 13 Jbeta primers. TCRdb keeps only in-frame clones here, not all; method: immunoSEQ multiplex PCR. The sample includes 150,000 to 200,000 clones, approximately 70% seen only once; the top ten take around 7%. The specimen sequenced was PBMCs. The receptors were gathered from a man in his forties in good health and CMV-seropositive.

This sequence joins TRBV19 and TRBJ1-1; D possibly corresponds to TRBD1 (6 bases). V lost 5 bases, J lost 4 bases, and 14 bases lay in between. The length of the CDR3 is 14 residues. Germline CDR1 and CDR2: LNHDA and SQIVND (reference sequence). The CDR3 nucleotides are TGTGCCAGTAGTGAGCAAGGGGGTGCCACTGAAGCTTTCTTT. It is translated as CASSEQGGATEAFF.

J is TRBJ1-2 and V is TRBV5-1, with TRBD1 matching 9 bases. This CDR3 is 16 amino acids long. CDR1 and CDR2 from the germline V gene are SGHRS and YFSETQ. V shed 5 bases, J shed 6 bases, and the junction held 14 bases outside the gene matches. CDR3 region: CASRPPGTGMKNGYTF. CDR3 DNA sequence: TGCGCCAGCAGGCCCCCGGGGACAGGGATGAAAAATGGCTACACCTTC.

This clone was seen a single time. The rearrangement joins TRBV5-1 to TRBJ2-3; D gene ambiguous. Trimming removed 1 base at V and 4 bases at J, with 7 bases between. This CDR3 spans 13 amino acids. Germline CDR1 is SGHRS and CDR2 is YFSETQ. CDR3 DNA sequence: TGCGCCAGCAGCTTGAGCGCCGCAGATACGCAGTATTTT. It specifies CASSLSAADTQYF.

This clone was counted once. This chain connects TRBV15 to TRBJ1-1, with a tentative D call TRBD1 (6 bases). The CDR3 has 15 amino acids. V was pared by 2 bases and J by 1 base, with 11 bases between. Germline V lookup: CDR1 LNHNV, CDR2 YYDKDF (reference sequence). In nucleotides, the CDR3 is TGTGCCACCAGCAGAACCGGACAGACGAACACTGAAGCTTTCTTT. Translating it yields CATSRTGQTNTEAFF.

This chain uses TRBV5-8 with TRBJ2-3; 7 bases fit TRBD2. The trim removed 0 bases at V and 1 base at J, leaving 5 bases unmatched. Germline V gene data show CDR1 as SGHTS and CDR2 as YDEGEE. The length of the CDR3 is 16 residues. The chain's CDR3 is CASSLARSGGTDTQYF. In DNA, the CDR3 is TGTGCCAGCAGCTTGGCCCGAAGCGGGGGCACAGATACGCAGTATTTT.

This clone was detected a few times. The chain is built from TRBV5-4 and TRBJ2-3; tentative D call: TRBD1 (6 bases). Germline V gives CDR1 SGHNT, CDR2 YYREEE (reference sequence). This CDR3 has 14 residues. V gave up 0 bases and J gave up 4 bases, with 9 bases separating them. CDR3 coding DNA: TGTGCCAGCAGCTTGGAAACAGGGCCAGATACGCAGTATTTT. Translation: CASSLETGPDTQYF.

The chain couples TRBV18 to TRBJ1-1; a weak D match, TRBD1 (6 bases). V lost 5 bases and J 4 bases, leaving 17 bases between the germline ends. CDR1 KGHSH and CDR2 LQKENI come from the germline V gene. This CDR3 region has 15 residues. The CDR3, as DNA: TGTGCCAGCTCATTAAAACAGGGATTTGGCACTGAAGCTTTCTTT. Translating gives CASSLKQGFGTEAFF.

J is TRBJ2-5 and V is TRBV5-6, with D maybe TRBD1 (6 bases). From germline, CDR1 is SGHDT and CDR2 YYEEEE. The CDR3 is 15 residues long. V was clipped by 4 bases and J by 3 bases, with 16 bases between them. CDR3 residues: CASSQHRVGKETQYF. The CDR3 nucleotides are TGTGCCAGCAGCCAACACAGGGTGGGGAAAGAGACCCAGTACTTC.

This clone was found a few times. This chain uses TRBV9 with TRBJ2-1; perhaps TRBD1 as D (5 bases). The germline gives CDR1 SGDLS, CDR2 YYNGEE. With 0 bases removed from V and 6 bases from J, the gap between germline ends came to 16 bases. CDR3 length equals 16 residues. In DNA form, the CDR3 reads TGTGCCAGCAGCGTAGAAAGGATTTTAGGGGCCAATGAGCAGTTCTTC. It yields the protein CASSVERILGANEQFF.

This clone was detected a few times. V is TRBV6-5 and J is TRBJ2-1; the D gene is possibly TRBD2 (6 bases). Germline V gene sequence: CDR1 MNHEY, CDR2 SVGAGI. The ends were cut back, 1 base at V and 3 bases at J, with 7 bases in the middle. The CDR3 extends over 14 amino acids. CDR3 in amino acids: CASSYWRDYNEQFF. The CDR3 DNA reads as TGTGCCAGCAGTTACTGGCGGGACTACAATGAGCAGTTCTTC.

This clone was observed a few times. This rearrangement joins TRBV4-3 to TRBJ2-2; perhaps TRBD1 as D (5 bases). V was shortened by 0 bases and J by 6 bases, with 11 bases between the two germline ends. In germline, CDR1 is LGHNA, CDR2 YSLEER. The CDR3 totals 15 residues. Written as DNA, the CDR3 is TGCGCCAGCAGCCAAGACGCAAGGGGTCCCGGGGAGCTGTTTTTT. Translating gives CASSQDARGPGELFF.

This rearrangement joins TRBV7-9 to TRBJ1-4; no firm D call. CDR1 is SEHNR and CDR2 is FQNEAQ in the germline V gene (reference sequence). This CDR3 comprises 13 residues. Trimming left V 5 bases short and J 7 bases short, with 11 bases between. The CDR3 DNA reads TGTGCCAGCAGCGGTCAGGTCGCTGAAAAACTGTTTTTT. Amino acids: CASSGQVAEKLFF. Full variable domain (outside the CDR3, taken from reference TRBV7-9 and TRBJ1-4): DTGVSQNPRHKITKRGQNVTFRCDPISEHNRLYWYRQTLGQGPEFLTYFQNEAQLEKSRLLSDRFSAERPKGSFSTLEIQRTEQGDSAMYLCASSGQVAEKLFFGSGTQLSVL.

The rearrangement links TRBV9 to TRBJ1-1; D might be TRBD1 (6 bases). Trimming removed 2 bases from V and 1 base from J, with 15 bases in between. Germline V gene lookup returns CDR1 SGDLS and CDR2 YYNGEE. The CDR3 runs to 16 residues. The CDR3 bases are TGTGCCAGCAGCGTCGGGAGGGACATATCGAACACTGAAGCTTTCTTT. This sequence encodes CASSVGRDISNTEAFF.

The rearrangement joins TRBV6-1 to TRBJ2-1; 10 bases agree with TRBD1. Germline-derived CDR1 and CDR2 are MNHNS and SASEGT. V was pared by 6 bases and J by 4 bases, with 3 bases of the junction left unmatched. The CDR3 has 14 residues. DNA for the CDR3: TGTGCCAGCAGGGGACAGGGGCAGTACAATGAGCAGTTCTTC. This translates into CASRGQGQYNEQFF.

The chain carries TRBV4-3 and TRBJ1-2; 7 bases agree with TRBD1. This CDR3 region has 16 residues. Per germline, CDR1 LGHNA and CDR2 YSLEER. Germline trimming cut 1 base from V and 1 base from J; bases unmatched to any gene: 6. The CDR3 bases are TGCGCCAGCAGCCAAGGAGGGACAGCTGATAACTATGGCTACACCTTC. Protein product: CASSQGGTADNYGYTF.

The CDR3, as DNA: TGTGCCAGTAGTATACTTGGGGGGGCCGCCGGGGAGCTGTTTTTT. Translated: CASSILGGAAGELFF. The gene calls are TRBV19 and TRBJ2-2; possibly TRBD2 for D (7 bases). Germline V gene sequence: CDR1 LNHDA, CDR2 SQIVND (reference sequence). V gave up 2 bases and J gave up 6 bases, with 13 bases separating them. This CDR3 region has 15 residues. Full variable domain (missing parts from reference TRBV19 and TRBJ2-2): DGGITQSPKYLFRKEGQNVTLSCEQNLNHDAMYWYRQDPGQGLRLIYYSQIVNDFQKGDIAEGYSVSREKKESFPLTVTSAQKNPTAFYLCASSILGGAAGELFFGEGSRLTVL.

This chain uses TRBV13 with TRBJ2-1; 9 positions match TRBD2. V trimming: 4 bases; J trimming: 7 bases; junction bases outside the gene matches: 8. Germline-derived CDR1 and CDR2 are PRHDT and FYEKMQ (reference sequence). This CDR3 has 15 amino acids. CDR3 DNA sequence: TGTGCCAGCAGCTCGACTAGCGGCCTTTTGAATGAGCAGTTCTTC. Protein product: CASSSTSGLLNEQFF.

This clone was picked up a small number of times. The chain recombines TRBV5-6 with TRBJ2-7, with TRBD2 matching over 7 bases. V shed 5 bases and J 0 bases; nucleotides not matched to a gene: 14. Per germline, CDR1 SGHDT and CDR2 YYEEEE. This CDR3 region has 17 residues. The CDR3 DNA reads TGTGCCAGCAGTTCGGGGGGAGGGCGTGGGGGCTCCTACGAGCAGTACTTC. It encodes CASSSGGGRGGSYEQYF.